These 27 T cell receptor beta chains were sequenced from one sample in a study of chemoradiotherapy in HPV16-positive cancers. Sequencing used immunoSEQ multiplex PCR; TCRdb keeps in-frame clones, though not all of them. Found here are under 35,000 clones, over 90% of them singletons; the top ten hold over 15%. Sequences were derived from blood, sampled from a patient who underwent chemoradiotherapy. The receptors derive from a human donor with HPV-associated anogenital cancer.

The rearrangement uses TRBV25-1 and TRBJ1-4; D gene uncertain. V was clipped by 1 base and J by 3 bases, with 6 bases between them. CDR3 length: 14 amino acids. Germline-derived CDR1 and CDR2 are MGHDK and SYGVNS. The CDR3 sequence: CASSEFLANEKLFF. Written as DNA, the CDR3 is TGTGCCAGCAGTGAATTCTTGGCTAATGAAAAACTGTTTTTT.

This chain uses TRBV5-8 with TRBJ1-2, with D possibly TRBD1 on 5 matching bases. Germline CDR1 is SGHTS and CDR2 is YDEGEE. V dropped 0 bases and J dropped 8 bases, with 5 bases sitting between them. The CDR3 totals 11 residues. CDR3 region: CASSLGGGYTF. In DNA, the CDR3 is TGTGCCAGCAGCTTGGGGGGCGGCTACACCTTC.

The chain links TRBV14 to TRBJ2-2; D remains unclear. This CDR3 is built from 17 residues. Trimming shortened V by 3 bases and J by 4 bases, and 18 bases separated the two germline ends. Germline V gene lookup returns CDR1 SGHDN and CDR2 FVKESK. CDR3 protein: CASSQVWGQQVTGELFF. CDR3 DNA sequence: TGTGCCAGCAGCCAGGTTTGGGGTCAGCAAGTCACCGGGGAGCTGTTTTTT. The complete variable domain, with remaining parts taken from reference TRBV14 and TRBJ2-2, reads EAGVTQFPSHSVIEKGQTVTLRCDPISGHDNLYWYRRVMGKEIKFLLHFVKESKQDESGMPNNRFLAERTGGTYSTLKVQPAELEDSGVYFCASSQVWGQQVTGELFFGEGSRLTVL.

V gene TRBV18 combines with J gene TRBJ2-3; TRBD2 is a possible D gene (6 bases). Between the trimmed V and J ends, which lost 8 bases and 3 bases, there was a span of 18 bases. The CDR3 is 15 amino acids. Germline assignment: CDR1 KGHSH and CDR2 LQKENI. In DNA, the CDR3 is TGTGCCAGCGCGGGACCCCGGGATGGAACAGATACGCAGTATTTT. Amino acid sequence: CASAGPRDGTDTQYF. Full variable domain (remainder filled in from reference TRBV18 and TRBJ2-3): NAGVMQNPRHLVRRRGQEARLRCSPMKGHSHVYWYRQLPEEGLKFMVYLQKENIIDESGMPKERFSAEFPKEGPSILRIQQVVRGDSAAYFCASAGPRDGTDTQYFGPGTRLTVL.

The CDR3 sequence: CASSSRTYSSYNEQFF. CDR3 bases: TGTGCCAGCAGTTCTCGGACTTATAGCTCCTACAATGAGCAGTTCTTC. The chain has TRBV27 and TRBJ2-1, with D possibly matching TRBD2 (5 bases). CDR3 length: 16 amino acids. Trimming cost V 4 bases and J 0 bases, with 13 bases left between them. Germline CDR1 and CDR2: MNHEY and SMNVEV (reference sequence).

Details on this clone: Additional DNA sequences in this sample encode the identical CDR3. This chain uses TRBV7-9 with TRBJ1-1, with D uncertain. Per the germline V gene, CDR1 is SEHNR and CDR2 is FQNEAQ (reference sequence). The germline V and J ends were trimmed by 2 bases and 2 bases, with 6 bases remaining between them. The CDR3 is 13 residues long. The CDR3 region is CASSLSGNTEAFF. Written as DNA, the CDR3 is TGTGCCAGCAGCTTATCGGGTAACACTGAAGCTTTCTTT.

The CDR3 is CASSQEGGTGANVLTF. Here the CDR3 DNA reads TGCGCCAGCAGCCAAGAGGGCGGAACTGGGGCCAACGTCCTGACTTTC. J is TRBJ2-6 and V is TRBV4-1, with unresolved D. V lost 0 bases to trimming and J lost 2 bases, with 8 bases between them. The germline gives CDR1 MGHRA, CDR2 YSYEKL. The CDR3 consists of 16 residues.

V and J are TRBV5-6 and TRBJ2-2; possibly TRBD2 for D (5 bases). The CDR3 covers 17 residues. Germline V gene sequence: CDR1 SGHDT, CDR2 YYEEEE. Between the trimmed V and J ends, which lost 0 bases and 6 bases, there was a span of 18 bases. The CDR3: CASSLDFVSGVPGELFF. The CDR3 nucleotides read TGTGCCAGCAGCTTGGATTTTGTGTCCGGGGTACCCGGGGAGCTGTTTTTT.

The rearrangement links TRBV25-1 to TRBJ2-7, with TRBD1 identical over 9 bases. The CDR3 length is 14 residues. The germline CDR1 and CDR2 sequences are MGHDK and SYGVNS. V dropped 1 base and J dropped 4; count of bases not matched to a gene: 2. The CDR3 loop reads CASSEFGQGYEQYF. DNA for the CDR3: TGTGCCAGCAGTGAATTCGGACAGGGGTACGAGCAGTACTTC.

The chain is built from TRBV5-4 and TRBJ2-5, with 7 bases fitting TRBD1. CDR1 and CDR2 from the germline V gene are SGHNT and YYREEE (reference sequence). This CDR3 region has 16 residues. V lost 5 bases and J lost 2; bases outside the gene matches: 12. The DNA for the CDR3 is TGTGCCAGCAGTACCCAAGACAGGGATTCGCAAGAGACCCAGTACTTC. Protein product: CASSTQDRDSQETQYF.

V is TRBV18 and J is TRBJ2-1, with D tentatively TRBD1 (6 bases). The CDR3 is 15 residues long. Germline CDR1 KGHSH, CDR2 LQKENI. V was pared by 0 bases and J by 0 bases, with 6 bases between. The CDR3, as DNA: TGTGCCAGCTCACCACCAGGGGGCTCCTACAATGAGCAGTTCTTC. Encoded protein: CASSPPGGSYNEQFF.

J is TRBJ2-7 and V is TRBV4-3; the D gene is possibly TRBD2 (5 bases). V was clipped by 2 bases and J by 4 bases, with 9 bases between them. This CDR3 is built from 13 residues. CDR1 is LGHNA, CDR2 YSLEER, per germline. In DNA form, the CDR3 reads TGCGCCAGCAGCCAATGGACTGGTTACGAGCAGTACTTC. It encodes CASSQWTGYEQYF.

The rearrangement uses TRBV13 and TRBJ2-7; no firm D call. Germline assignment: CDR1 PRHDT and CDR2 FYEKMQ (reference sequence). Trimming shortened V by 2 bases and J by 2 bases, and 7 bases separated the two germline ends. This CDR3 has 13 residues. CDR3 DNA: TGTGCCAGCAGCTTAAGACCCCCCTACGAGCAGTACTTC. This translates into CASSLRPPYEQYF.

This clone was seen just once. The identical CDR3 is also encoded by other nucleotide sequences in the sample. CDR3 protein: CASSYSGSEAFF. The CDR3 DNA sequence: TGTGCCAGCAGTTACTCGGGGTCTGAAGCTTTCTTT. The genes are TRBV6-5 and TRBJ1-1; no reliable D call. Germline V CDR1 and CDR2: MNHEY, SVGAGI. This CDR3 is built from 12 residues. The V gene lost 0 bases and the J gene lost 6 bases, with 5 bases spanning the gap.

The chain recombines TRBV19 with TRBJ1-2; the D gene is possibly TRBD1 (5 bases). The germline CDR1 and CDR2 sequences are LNHDA and SQIVND (reference sequence). CDR3 size: 13 residues. Trimming took 5 bases from V and 3 from J, leaving 10 bases between them. CDR3 DNA: TGTGCCAGTAGTCCGGACACAGACTATGGCTACACCTTC. Protein sequence: CASSPDTDYGYTF. Variable domain in full (rest from reference TRBV19 and TRBJ1-2): DGGITQSPKYLFRKEGQNVTLSCEQNLNHDAMYWYRQDPGQGLRLIYYSQIVNDFQKGDIAEGYSVSREKKESFPLTVTSAQKNPTAFYLCASSPDTDYGYTFGSGTRLTVV.

The rearrangement uses TRBV4-3 and TRBJ2-5; 7 bases are a match to TRBD2. This CDR3 is 16 amino acids long. J lost 4 bases, V lost 3 bases, and 11 bases had no gene match. Germline CDR1 is LGHNA and CDR2 is YSLEER. CDR3 sequence: CASSHVGSSGAETQYF. The DNA for the CDR3 is TGCGCCAGCAGCCACGTCGGATCTAGCGGAGCAGAGACCCAGTACTTC.

V usage is TRBV7-2 and J usage is TRBJ1-4; D perhaps matches TRBD1 (6 bases). Trimming shortened V by 5 bases and J by 0 bases, and 10 bases separated the two germline ends. The CDR3 runs 15 residues. Germline lookup yields CDR1 SGHTA and CDR2 FQGNSA. CDR3 amino acids: CASSPDSATNEKLFF. CDR3 coding DNA: TGTGCCAGCAGCCCGGACAGCGCAACTAATGAAAAACTGTTTTTT.

The CDR3 sequence is CASRGEGRDEQFF. The CDR3 nucleotides are TGTGCCAGCAGGGGGGAGGGCCGTGATGAGCAGTTCTTC. The chain uses TRBV13 and TRBJ2-1, with 7 bases aligning to TRBD2. This CDR3 region has 13 residues. Germline lookup yields CDR1 PRHDT and CDR2 FYEKMQ (reference sequence). The trim removed 6 bases at V and 8 bases at J, leaving 7 bases unmatched.

V is TRBV2 and J is TRBJ2-3, with 10 bases fitting TRBD2. The junction had 16 bases not matched to a gene; V was cut back by 1 base and J by 3 bases. This CDR3 is 20 amino acids long. Per the germline V gene, CDR1 is SNHLY and CDR2 is FYNNEI. CDR3 bases: TGTGCCAGCAGTGAAGAGAGTGGTAGGGCTAGCGGGAGAGGGACAGATACGCAGTATTTT. Translating it yields CASSEESGRASGRGTDTQYF.

The rearrangement links TRBV6-1 to TRBJ1-1, with 7 positions matching TRBD1. CDR1 is MNHNS and CDR2 is SASEGT in the germline V gene. After removal of 3 bases from V and 5 bases from J, the junction contained 6 bases not matched to a gene. The CDR3 contains 14 residues. The CDR3 spells CASSEGGRGTEAFF. The CDR3 nucleotides are TGTGCCAGCAGTGAGGGTGGCAGGGGGACTGAAGCTTTCTTT.

The chain combines TRBV6-6 with TRBJ2-5; D may be TRBD2 (6 bases). The CDR3 has 13 amino acids. V lost 5 bases to trimming and J lost 2 bases, with 9 bases between them. CDR1 and CDR2 (germline): MNHNY, SVGAGI (reference sequence). CDR3 sequence (DNA): TGTGCCAGCAGTGGGGGACTTCAAGAGACCCAGTACTTC. It specifies CASSGGLQETQYF.

The CDR3 nucleotides are TGTGCCAGTATGCTAGCGGGAGGGAAAGCTGGGGCCAACGTCCTGACTTTC. Its translation: CASMLAGGKAGANVLTF. The chain employs TRBV19 and TRBJ2-6; 12 nucleotides agree with TRBD2. Germline V gene data show CDR1 as LNHDA and CDR2 as SQIVND (reference sequence). Trimming at V came to 7 bases and at J to 2 bases, leaving 6 bases not matched to a gene. The CDR3 consists of 17 residues.

The chain employs TRBV7-6 and TRBJ1-5, with D unresolved. The V and J ends lost 2 bases and 0 bases respectively, with 11 bases between them. Germline values: CDR1 SGHVS, CDR2 FNYEAQ. The CDR3 has 16 residues. The CDR3: CASSLSVGNSNQPQHF. CDR3 nucleotides: TGTGCCAGCAGCTTAAGCGTGGGGAATAGCAATCAGCCCCAGCATTTT. The variable domain in full, completed from reference TRBV7-6 and TRBJ1-5, reads GAGVSQSPRYKVTKRGQDVALRCDPISGHVSLYWYRQALGQGPEFLTYFNYEAQQDKSGLPNDRFSAERPEGSISTLTIQRTEQRDSAMYRCASSLSVGNSNQPQHFGDGTRLSIL.

J is TRBJ2-3 and V is TRBV7-3; 11 bases fit TRBD2. V lost 8 bases, J lost 7 bases, and 11 bases stayed unmatched. This CDR3 contains 15 residues. In germline, CDR1 is SGHTA, CDR2 FQGTGA. Written as DNA, the CDR3 is TGTGCCAGCGGGCCTAGCGGGGGGCCATCCAATACGCAGTATTTT. Translation gives CASGPSGGPSNTQYF.

The chain employs TRBV10-3 and TRBJ2-7, with 7 bases fitting TRBD2. This CDR3 is 15 amino acids long. In germline, CDR1 is ENHRY, CDR2 SYGVKD. After removal of 8 bases from V and 0 bases from J, the junction contained 10 bases not matched to a gene. CDR3 residues: CAILPSGGSSYEQYF. CDR3 coding DNA: TGTGCCATCTTGCCTAGCGGAGGGAGCTCCTACGAGCAGTACTTC.

The V call is TRBV18, the J call TRBJ2-2; D is ambiguous. The V gene lost 3 bases and the J gene lost 6 bases, with 2 bases spanning the gap. This CDR3 has 11 residues. Per the germline V gene, CDR1 is KGHSH and CDR2 is LQKENI. The CDR3 DNA follows: TGTGCCAGCTCACCGTCCGGGGAGCTGTTTTTT. Protein: CASSPSGELFF.

This clone was found once. The rearrangement links TRBV6-5 to TRBJ1-1, with D perhaps TRBD1 (6 bases). Between the trimmed V and J ends, which lost 4 bases and 4 bases, there was a span of 16 bases. The CDR3 contains 15 residues. Per germline, CDR1 MNHEY and CDR2 SVGAGI. As DNA, the CDR3 is TGTGCCAGCAGTTTAACAGGGTTGGGCTCCACTGAAGCTTTCTTT. Translated, it gives CASSLTGLGSTEAFF.